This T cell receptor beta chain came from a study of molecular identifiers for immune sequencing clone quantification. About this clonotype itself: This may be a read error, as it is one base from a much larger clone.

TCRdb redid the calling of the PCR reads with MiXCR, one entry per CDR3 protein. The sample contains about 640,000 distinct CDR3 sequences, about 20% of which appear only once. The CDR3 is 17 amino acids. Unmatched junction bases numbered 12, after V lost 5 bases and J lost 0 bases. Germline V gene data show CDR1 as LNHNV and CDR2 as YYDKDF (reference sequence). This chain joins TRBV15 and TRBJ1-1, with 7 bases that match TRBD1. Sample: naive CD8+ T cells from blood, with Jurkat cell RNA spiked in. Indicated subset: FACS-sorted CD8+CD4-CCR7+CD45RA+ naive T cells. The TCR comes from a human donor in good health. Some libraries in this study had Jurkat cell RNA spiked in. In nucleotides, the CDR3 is TGTGCCACCAGCGGAGTTGCATTGGGACAGATGAACACTGAAGCTTTCTTT. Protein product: CATSGVALGQMNTEAFF.